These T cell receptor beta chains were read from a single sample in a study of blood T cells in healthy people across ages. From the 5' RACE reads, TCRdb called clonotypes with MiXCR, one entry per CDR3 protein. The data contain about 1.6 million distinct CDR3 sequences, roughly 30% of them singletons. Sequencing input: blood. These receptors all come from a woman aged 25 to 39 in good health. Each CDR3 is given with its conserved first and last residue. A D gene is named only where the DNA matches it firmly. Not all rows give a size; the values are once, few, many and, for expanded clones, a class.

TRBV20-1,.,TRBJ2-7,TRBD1,CSARGATGGLYEQYF,TGCAGTGCTAGGGGAGCGACAGGGGGCCTCTACGAGCAGTACTTC
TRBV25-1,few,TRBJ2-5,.,CASSDPQDSKETQYF,TGTGCCAGCAGTGATCCCCAGGACAGCAAAGAGACCCAGTACTTC
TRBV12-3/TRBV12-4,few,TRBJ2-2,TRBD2,CASTAGGYTGELFF,TGTGCCAGCACGGCGGGGGGATACACCGGGGAGCTGTTTTTT
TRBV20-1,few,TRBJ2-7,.,CSADLRRPEQYF,TGCAGTGCTGACTTACGGCGCCCGGAGCAGTACTTC
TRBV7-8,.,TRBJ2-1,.,CASSSHLGGNNEQFF,TGTGCCAGCAGCTCCCATCTGGGAGGAAACAATGAGCAGTTCTTC
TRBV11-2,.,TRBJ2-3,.,CASSFSVSKDTQYF,TGTGCCAGCAGCTTCAGCGTTTCGAAAGATACGCAGTATTTT
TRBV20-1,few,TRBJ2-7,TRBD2,CSASPLAGYSYEQYF,TGCAGTGCTAGTCCTCTAGCGGGATATTCCTACGAGCAGTACTTC
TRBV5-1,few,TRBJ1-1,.,CASSLALALNTEAFF,TGCGCCAGCAGCTTGGCCCTAGCTCTAAACACTGAAGCTTTCTTT
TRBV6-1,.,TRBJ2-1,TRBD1,CASRTGGLEQFF,TGTGCCAGCAGGACAGGGGGCCTCGAGCAGTTCTTC
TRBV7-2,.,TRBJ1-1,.,CASALDTEAFF,TGTGCCAGCGCCTTAGACACTGAAGCTTTCTTT
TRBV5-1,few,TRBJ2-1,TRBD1,CASSLAPGQGLSPSSYNEQFF,TGCGCCAGCAGCTTAGCCCCGGGACAGGGTTTGTCGCCGAGCTCCTACAATGAGCAGTTCTTC
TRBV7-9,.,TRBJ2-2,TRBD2,CASSPLPTSGNAGELFF,TGTGCCAGCAGCCCTCTCCCGACTAGCGGGAATGCCGGGGAGCTGTTTTTT
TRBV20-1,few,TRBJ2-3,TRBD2,CSAKLGTSGLDTQYF,TGCAGTGCGAAGTTGGGGACTAGCGGGTTAGATACGCAGTATTTT
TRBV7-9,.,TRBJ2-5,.,CASSLKRGRGLETQYF,TGTGCCAGCAGCTTAAAAAGGGGCAGGGGTTTAGAGACCCAGTACTTC
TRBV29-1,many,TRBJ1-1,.,CSVDRQGNTEAFF,TGCAGCGTTGACCGGCAGGGGAACACTGAAGCTTTCTTT
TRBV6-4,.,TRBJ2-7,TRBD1,CARDRDSTYEQYF,TGTGCCAGGGACCGGGACAGTACCTACGAGCAGTACTTC
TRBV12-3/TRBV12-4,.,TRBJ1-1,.,CASSLHSLNTGAFF,TGTGCCAGCAGTTTACACAGTCTGAACACTGGAGCTTTCTTT
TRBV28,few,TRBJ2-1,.,CASSPLKVWEQFF,TGTGCCAGCAGTCCACTAAAGGTTTGGGAGCAGTTCTTC
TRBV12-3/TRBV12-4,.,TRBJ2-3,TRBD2,CASSDTSGGSDMQYF,TGTGCCAGCAGTGACACTAGCGGGGGCTCAGATATGCAGTATTTT
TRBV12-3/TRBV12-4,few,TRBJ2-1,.,CASSSIPPQYGDNEQFF,TGTGCCAGCAGTTCTATCCCCCCTCAGTACGGGGACAATGAGCAGTTCTTC
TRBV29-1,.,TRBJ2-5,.,CSVRRTSQETQYF,TGCAGCGTACGCCGGACTTCCCAAGAGACCCAGTACTTC